This is a list of T cell receptor beta chains from one sample in a study of vaccination effects on CD4 cells after COVID-19. These TCRs' antigens remain unknown. Sequencing used immunoSEQ multiplex PCR; TCRdb keeps in-frame clones, though not all of them. This sample has tens of thousands of clones; 75% to 80% occur once, and the top ten carry around 6.9%. The starting material was CD4+ T cells from PBMCs cultured with SARS-CoV-2 spike peptides, obtained after COVID-19 vaccination. These receptors came from a human donor who received a COVID-19 vaccine. Some clones in this sample may be carry-over from other donors' samples. Each CDR3 is given with its conserved first and last residue. Fields, in order: J gene, clone size, D gene, V gene, CDR3 DNA, CDR3 protein. A D gene is named only where the DNA matches it firmly. The size field is filled for only some rows; it gives once, few, many or a size class.

TRBJ1-5	.	.	TRBV11-1	TGTGCCAGCAGTTCTGGGGGCCAGCCCCAGCATTTT	CASSSGGQPQHF
TRBJ2-1	.	TRBD2	TRBV6-5	TGTGCCAGCAGGTCTAGCGGGGCAAACTACAATGAGCAGTTCTTC	CASRSSGANYNEQFF
TRBJ2-1	.	TRBD1	TRBV27	TGTGCCAGCAGTCCAACAGGGGGCTCCTACAATGAGCAGTTCTTC	CASSPTGGSYNEQFF
TRBJ2-2	.	TRBD1	TRBV15	TGTGCCACCCAGGGACAGGGTAACACCGGGGAGCTGTTTTTT	CATQGQGNTGELFF
TRBJ1-4	.	TRBD1	TRBV4-3	TGCGCCAGCAGCCAAGCCGAGACAGGGGGCAACGAAAAACTGTTTTTT	CASSQAETGGNEKLFF
TRBJ2-2	few	.	TRBV5-4	TGTGCCAGCAGCTCCGGGGGGCGCCGGAACACCGGGGAGCTGTTTTTT	CASSSGGRRNTGELFF
TRBJ2-3	.	.	TRBV11-2	TGTGCCAGCAGCTTATTTGGGGCCCGCACAGATACGCAGTATTTT	CASSLFGARTDTQYF
TRBJ1-1	.	.	TRBV19	TGTGCCAGTAGTCCTCTTTCACGGGGAGTGAACACTGAAGCTTTCTTT	CASSPLSRGVNTEAFF
TRBJ1-5	.	TRBD1	TRBV19	TGTGCCAGTAGGAAGACAGGGAACTCCCAGCCCCAGCATTTT	CASRKTGNSQPQHF
TRBJ2-3	.	TRBD2	TRBV5-1	TGCGCCAGCAGCGGTACTAGCGGGGGGGGAGATACGCAGTATTTT	CASSGTSGGGDTQYF
TRBJ2-1	few	.	TRBV12-3/TRBV12-4	TGTGCCAGCACGGGATCTTACAATGAGCAGTTCTTC	CASTGSYNEQFF
TRBJ2-1	.	TRBD2	TRBV5-1	TGCGCCAGCAGCTTGGTTCCGCGGGGGGGAACCGATGAGCAGTTCTTC	CASSLVPRGGTDEQFF
TRBJ1-2	.	TRBD1	TRBV6-5	TGTGCCAGCAGTCAGGGGGACACCTCTAACTATGGCTACACCTTC	CASSQGDTSNYGYTF
TRBJ1-5	.	.	TRBV15	TGTGCCACCAGCAGAGACGCAGGGGGCAATCAGCCCCAGCATTTT	CATSRDAGGNQPQHF
TRBJ1-3	.	TRBD1	TRBV9	TGTGCCAGCAGCTCGGACAGGGGAAACACCATATATTTT	CASSSDRGNTIYF
TRBJ1-2	once	TRBD1	TRBV24-1	TGTGCCACCAGTGTAGGGGGCAAGGACGATGGCTACACCTTC	CATSVGGKDDGYTF
TRBJ1-2	.	.	TRBV7-8	TGTGCCAGCAGCCCCACGGGTCCCCCAATTTATGGCTACACCTTC	CASSPTGPPIYGYTF
TRBJ1-4	.	TRBD1	TRBV6-6	TGTGCCAGCAGTTCCTTAATAGACAGGGGTCAGGGGTGGCTGTTTTTT	CASSSLIDRGQGWLFF
TRBJ1-5	.	.	TRBV24-1	TGTGCCACCAGTGGGGGCGGGAATCAGCCCCAGCATTTT	CATSGGGNQPQHF
TRBJ1-1	few	.	TRBV10-3	TGTGCCACCAAAGACAATCTGAACACTGAAGCTTTCTTT	CATKDNLNTEAFF
TRBJ2-5	.	.	TRBV29-1	TGCAGCAGTAGATACCAAGAGACCCAGTACTTC	CSSRYQETQYF
TRBJ2-1	.	.	TRBV5-3	TGTGCCAGAAGCTTTCCCAACCCTGACCCGAGACTTGCGAGCTCCTACAATGAGCAGTTCTTC	CARSFPNPDPRLASSYNEQFF
TRBJ2-3	.	.	TRBV7-3	TGTGCCAGCAGCTTAAGGGCAGGATCCACAGATACGCAGTATTTT	CASSLRAGSTDTQYF
TRBJ2-3	.	.	TRBV28	TGTGCCAGCGTCGAGACTAGGCTCACAGATACGCAGTATTTT	CASVETRLTDTQYF
TRBJ2-3	.	.	TRBV19	TGTGCCAGTAAGGACAGAAATAGCGGGACAGATACGCAGTATTTT	CASKDRNSGTDTQYF
TRBJ1-6	.	TRBD1	TRBV30	TGTGCCTGGAGGGGCCTCCAGGGGGCTGGGAATTCACCCCTCCACTTT	CAWRGLQGAGNSPLHF
TRBJ2-3	medium-sized	TRBD2	TRBV29-1	TGCAGCGTTGTGCTAGCGGGGGGGCCGAGGAGGACAGATACGCAGTATTTT	CSVVLAGGPRRTDTQYF
TRBJ1-1	.	.	TRBV3-1/TRBV3-2	TGTGCCAGCAGCCAAGATGTAGGCATGACTGAAGCTTTCTTT	CASSQDVGMTEAFF
TRBJ2-6	.	.	TRBV6-2/TRBV6-3	TGTGCCAGCAGCGTCCGCGGGGCTGGGGCCAACGTCCTGACTTTC	CASSVRGAGANVLTF
TRBJ1-5	once	.	TRBV6-5	TGTGCCAGCACTCACCGGCGGCAACGCAATCAGCCCCAGCATTTT	CASTHRRQRNQPQHF
TRBJ2-4	.	.	TRBV21-1	TGTGCCAGCAGCAGTCGACTAGGGACTAGCGGGGGGGCCAAAAACATTCAGTACTTC	CASSSRLGTSGGAKNIQYF
TRBJ2-1	.	TRBD2	TRBV7-2	TGTGCCAGCAGCTTAAAAGCGGGGGCCTACAATGAGCAGTTCTTC	CASSLKAGAYNEQFF
TRBJ2-5	.	.	TRBV20-1	TGCAGTGCTAGTGTCCTCGCTTCGGGAGAGACCCAGTACTTC	CSASVLASGETQYF
TRBJ2-2	.	.	TRBV6-5	TGTGCCAGCAGTTTTAGAGAGAACACCGGGGAGCTGTTTTTT	CASSFRENTGELFF
TRBJ2-1	few	TRBD1	TRBV24-1	TGTGCCACCAGTGATTCAGGGGGACAGGGGTACAATGAGCAGTTCTTC	CATSDSGGQGYNEQFF
TRBJ1-1	.	.	TRBV5-5	TGTGCCAGCAGCTTGGGACTGGGAAACACTGAAGCTTTCTTT	CASSLGLGNTEAFF
TRBJ1-1	.	TRBD1	TRBV7-9	TGTGCCAGCAGCTTATCCGGGACAGTGGCCACTGAAGCTTTCTTT	CASSLSGTVATEAFF
TRBJ2-1	.	.	TRBV4-1	TGCGCCAGCAGCTCGCCGGGACCGCCTCCTGAGCAGTTCTTC	CASSSPGPPPEQFF
TRBJ2-1	.	TRBD2	TRBV9	TGTGCCAGCAGCCCTCGGGGAGGGAGTGGCGCCTACAATGAGCAGTTCTTC	CASSPRGGSGAYNEQFF
TRBJ1-1	.	.	TRBV7-3	TGTGCCAGCAGCTTAACGGCGGGGAACACTGAAGCTTTCTTT	CASSLTAGNTEAFF
TRBJ2-1	.	.	TRBV30	TGTGCCTGGAGTGTACAGGCCCTTCCCTTCTTC	CAWSVQALPFF
TRBJ1-4	.	TRBD1	TRBV15	TGTGCCACCAGCAGATCAGCCACAGGGGGGAGTAATGAAAAACTGTTTTTT	CATSRSATGGSNEKLFF
TRBJ1-2	.	.	TRBV28	TGTGCCAGCAGTTTAATGCAAGCAGTACGTGGCTACACCTTC	CASSLMQAVRGYTF
TRBJ2-3	.	.	TRBV12-5	TGTGCTAGTGGAAGCCTTACAGGGACAGATACGCAGTATTTT	CASGSLTGTDTQYF
TRBJ1-2	.	.	TRBV6-2/TRBV6-3	TGTGCCAGCAGCGACCTAACTCCCCCATGGGCTATCTTC	CASSDLTPPWAIF
TRBJ1-2	.	.	TRBV19	TGTGCCAGCCAATCGCGGGGGGATATCTATGGCTACACCTTC	CASQSRGDIYGYTF
TRBJ2-2	.	.	TRBV24-1	TGTGCCACCAGTGATCGATTGAACACCGGGGAGCTGTTTTTT	CATSDRLNTGELFF